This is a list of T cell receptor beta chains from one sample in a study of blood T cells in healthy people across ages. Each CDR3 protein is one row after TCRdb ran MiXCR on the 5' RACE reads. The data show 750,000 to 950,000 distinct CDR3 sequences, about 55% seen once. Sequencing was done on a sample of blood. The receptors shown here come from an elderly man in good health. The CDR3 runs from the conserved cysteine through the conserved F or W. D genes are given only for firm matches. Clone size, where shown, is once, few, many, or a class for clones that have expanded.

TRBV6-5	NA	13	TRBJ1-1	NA	TGTGCCAGCAGTTATGGTGAAGGTTCTGAAGCTTTCTTT	CASSYGEGSEAFF
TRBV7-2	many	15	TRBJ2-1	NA	TGCGCCAGCAGCTTAGGGGGGGGTTCCTACAATGAGCAGTTCTTC	CASSLGGGSYNEQFF
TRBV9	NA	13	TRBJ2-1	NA	TGTGCCAGCAGCATGGACCAGTTAAATGAGCAGTTCTTC	CASSMDQLNEQFF
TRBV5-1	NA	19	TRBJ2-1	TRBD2	TGCGCCAGCAGGCCAGCGACCGGGACTAGCGGGGAAACCCCGAATGAGCAGTTCTTC	CASRPATGTSGETPNEQFF
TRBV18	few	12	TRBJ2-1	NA	TGTGCCAGCTCACCACCGATCGGTGAGCAGTTCTTC	CASSPPIGEQFF
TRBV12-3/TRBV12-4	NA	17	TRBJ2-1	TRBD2	TGTGCCAGCAGTCGACTCTCGTTTAGCGGGGGGGGTGATGAGCAGTTCTTC	CASSRLSFSGGGDEQFF
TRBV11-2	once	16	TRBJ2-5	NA	TGTGCCAGCAGCTTAGGGAGTTCCGGGGCCCAAGAGACCCAGTACTTC	CASSLGSSGAQETQYF
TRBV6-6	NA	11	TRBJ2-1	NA	TGTGCCAGCAGACAGACTAGTGAGCAGTTCTTC	CASRQTSEQFF
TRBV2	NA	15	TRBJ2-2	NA	TGTGCCAGCAGTGCCAGCAGGGGATACACCGGGGAGCTGTTTTTT	CASSASRGYTGELFF
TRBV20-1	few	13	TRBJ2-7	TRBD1	TGCAGTGCTAGAAGCCTACAGGGGTACCAGCAGTACTTC	CSARSLQGYQQYF
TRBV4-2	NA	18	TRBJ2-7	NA	TGTGCCAGCAGCCCGACCGGGACAGCATGGAGCGGGAGTGGCGAGCAGTACTTC	CASSPTGTAWSGSGEQYF
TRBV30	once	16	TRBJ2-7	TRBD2	TGTGCCTGGAGACGACGGAGCGGGAGGGCCGGGAATGAGCAGTACTTC	CAWRRRSGRAGNEQYF
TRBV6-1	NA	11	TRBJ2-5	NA	TGTGCCAGCAGTGAGTACGAGACCCAGTACTTC	CASSEYETQYF
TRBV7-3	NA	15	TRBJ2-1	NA	TGTGCCAGCAGCTTAGGCTTGGCGGGTCTTAATGAGCAGTTCTTC	CASSLGLAGLNEQFF
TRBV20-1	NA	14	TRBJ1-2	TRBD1	TGCAGTGCTGTTGCACCATGGACAGGGGTTGGCTACACCTTC	CSAVAPWTGVGYTF
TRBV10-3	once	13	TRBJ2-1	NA	TGTGCCGTCGGTGAGTGGATATACAATGAGCAGTTCTTC	CAVGEWIYNEQFF
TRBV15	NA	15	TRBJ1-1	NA	TGTGCCACCAGCAGTTCGGCAGGGTCGGGCACTGAAGCTTTCTTT	CATSSSAGSGTEAFF
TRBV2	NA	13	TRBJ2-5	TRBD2	TGTGCCAGATCCACTAGCGGGCAAGAGACCCAGTACTTC	CARSTSGQETQYF
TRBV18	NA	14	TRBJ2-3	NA	TGTGCCAGCTCGAAAGCGGGTCCCACAGATACGCAGTATTTT	CASSKAGPTDTQYF
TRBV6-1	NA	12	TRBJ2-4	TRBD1	TGTGCCGCAGGACAGGGGAAAAACATTCAGTACTTC	CAAGQGKNIQYF
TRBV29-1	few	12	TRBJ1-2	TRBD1	TGCAGCGCCATGGGACAGAACTATGGCTACACCTTC	CSAMGQNYGYTF
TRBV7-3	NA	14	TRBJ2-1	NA	TGTGCCAGCAGCCTGTCCGGGGTCGGCAATGAGCAGTTCTTC	CASSLSGVGNEQFF
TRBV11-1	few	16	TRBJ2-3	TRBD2	TGTGCCAGCAGCTTGGGACTAGCGGGAGTCCAGGATACGCAGTATTTT	CASSLGLAGVQDTQYF
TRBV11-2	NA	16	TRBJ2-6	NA	TGTGCCAGCAGCTCCTATGGACAGTCTGGGGCCAACGTCCTGACTTTC	CASSSYGQSGANVLTF
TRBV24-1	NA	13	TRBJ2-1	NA	TGTGCCACCAGCCACTCTCCCGGGACCGTCCAGTTCTTC	CATSHSPGTVQFF
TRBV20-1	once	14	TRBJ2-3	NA	TGCAGTGCTGGGGCAAGCGGAAAATCAGATACGCAGTATTTT	CSAGASGKSDTQYF
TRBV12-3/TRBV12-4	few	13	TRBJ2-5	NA	TGTGCCAGCTCTCAAGGGACACAAGAGACCCAGTACTTC	CASSQGTQETQYF
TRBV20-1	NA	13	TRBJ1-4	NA	TGCAGTGCGCCGGAACGGACGAATGAAAAACTGTTTTTT	CSAPERTNEKLFF
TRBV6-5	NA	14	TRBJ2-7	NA	TGTGCCAGCAGTTCCTACACGAGCTCCTACGAGCAGTACTTC	CASSSYTSSYEQYF